These T cell receptor beta chains were read from a single sample in a study of Graves' ophthalmopathy and Graves' hyperthyroidism. TCRdb analysed the multiplex PCR reads with MiXCR anew, one entry per CDR3 protein. The sample lists nearly 400,000 distinct CDR3 sequences, 18% seen once, with 1.5% to 2% in the top ten. Input material: peripheral blood. These receptors were obtained from a woman younger than 35 with Graves' ophthalmopathy. CDR3s include the opening cysteine and the closing phenylalanine or tryptophan. D genes are given only for firm matches. Only some rows state a clone size, as once, few, many or a class for expanded clones.

>many|TRBD2|TRBV28|TRBJ2-4
TGTGCCAGCAGTGCGGGGGGAAGCAAAAACATTCAGTACTTC
CASSAGGSKNIQYF
>.|TRBD1|TRBV24-1|TRBJ2-2
TGTGCCACCAGTGGACAGGGGGAATCCGGGGAGCTGTTTTTT
CATSGQGESGELFF
>many|.|TRBV27|TRBJ1-1
TGTGCCAGCAGTTTATTGGGCTTAAAGACTGAAGCTTTCTTT
CASSLLGLKTEAFF
>.|.|TRBV11-2|TRBJ2-7
TGTGCCAGCAGCTCGACCCGGGACATGCCTTCCTACGAGCAGTACTTC
CASSSTRDMPSYEQYF
>.|.|TRBV28|TRBJ2-7
TGTGCCACCTCGGCAGGGCTTTCCTACGAGCAGTACTTC
CATSAGLSYEQYF
>many|.|TRBV6-5|TRBJ1-5
TGTGCCAGCAGTTACTCGGGGGGGAACAATCAGCCCCAGCATTTT
CASSYSGGNNQPQHF
>many|TRBD2|TRBV19|TRBJ2-5
TGTGCCAGTAGTATTAGCGGGGGGTTCCAAGAGACCCAGTACTTC
CASSISGGFQETQYF
>many|.|TRBV25-1|TRBJ1-4
TGTGCCAGCAGCCCCACGACAGAGATTGAAAAACTGTTTTTT
CASSPTTEIEKLFF
>many|TRBD1|TRBV6-5|TRBJ2-7
TGTGCCAGCAGTTACCAGGGACAGGGTTACGAGCAGTACTTC
CASSYQGQGYEQYF
>many|TRBD1|TRBV29-1|TRBJ1-1
TGCAGCGCCGAAACAGGGGGGACTGAAGCTTTCTTT
CSAETGGTEAFF
>many|.|TRBV7-8|TRBJ1-6
TGTGCCAGCAGCGCCGGAAGCTCCTATAATTCACCCCTCCACTTT
CASSAGSSYNSPLHF
>many|.|TRBV28|TRBJ1-1
TGTGCCAGCAGCCCGGGACCGCCGAACACTGAAGCTTTCTTT
CASSPGPPNTEAFF
>many|.|TRBV5-1|TRBJ1-1
TGTGCCAGCAGTTTCGCCGGGAACACTGAAGCTTTCTTT
CASSFAGNTEAFF
>few|.|TRBV18|TRBJ1-1
TGTGCCAGCTCACCTACTCTGGACAACACTGAAGCTTTCTTT
CASSPTLDNTEAFF
>many|TRBD1|TRBV7-6|TRBJ1-1
TGTGCCAGCAGCGACACGGGGACAGGGGTTATGAACACTGAAGCTTTCTTT
CASSDTGTGVMNTEAFF
>.|.|TRBV20-1|TRBJ1-5
TGCAGTGCTAGTGGGGGGGGGACCAATCAGCCCCAGCATTTT
CSASGGGTNQPQHF
>.|.|TRBV28|TRBJ2-5
TGTGCCAGCAGTTATCCAGGGAGTCGGGAGACCCAGTACTTC
CASSYPGSRETQYF
>.|.|TRBV7-8|TRBJ1-1
TGTGCCAGCAGCCTAGCGGGCCGCTCCATAGCTTTCTTT
CASSLAGRSIAFF
>few|.|TRBV29-1|TRBJ2-5
TGCAGCGCCGGGACCTCTGTAGATACGACCCAGTACTTC
CSAGTSVDTTQYF
>many|TRBD1|TRBV28|TRBJ1-2
TGTGCCAGCAGTCCAACGACAGGGCCCAACTATGGCTACACCTTC
CASSPTTGPNYGYTF
>many|.|TRBV6-1|TRBJ2-7
TGTGCCAGCAGTGACTGGGCTGGGTACGAGCAGTACTTC
CASSDWAGYEQYF
>many|.|TRBV28|TRBJ1-1
TGTGCCAGCGGAGGGGACGGCACTGAAGCTTTCTTT
CASGGDGTEAFF
>.|TRBD2|TRBV6-1|TRBJ2-7
TGTGCCAGCACCCCGGGCGGGAGCTCCTACGAGCAGTACTTC
CASTPGGSSYEQYF
>many|.|TRBV5-1|TRBJ2-5
TGCGCCAGCAGCTTAGAGGGTTCTCAAGAGACCCAGTACTTC
CASSLEGSQETQYF
>many|.|TRBV14|TRBJ1-2
TGTGCCAGCAGCCCGTCTCTCGAGGGGAGCTACACCTTC
CASSPSLEGSYTF
>many|.|TRBV6-4|TRBJ2-2
TGTGCCAGCCAAGCTCCGGCCCCTTACTCGGGCACCGGGGAGCTGTTTTTT
CASQAPAPYSGTGELFF
>.|.|TRBV15|TRBJ1-6
TGTGCCACCAGCCCGGCCCGGGATAATTCACCCCTCCACTTT
CATSPARDNSPLHF
>many|.|TRBV5-4|TRBJ2-5
TGTGCCAGCAGCTTGGGGGGGGCAGGGATGGAGACCCAGTACTTC
CASSLGGAGMETQYF
>many|.|TRBV30|TRBJ1-3
TGTGCCAGGGACACCCGCGGAGGCACCATATATTTT
CARDTRGGTIYF
>many|.|TRBV9|TRBJ2-2
TGTGCCAGCAAAGGTGGGGCGAACACCGGGGAGCTGTTTTTT
CASKGGANTGELFF
>many|.|TRBV30|TRBJ2-2
TGTGCCTGGAGGCCGGGGAGCGGGGAGCTGTTTTTT
CAWRPGSGELFF
>many|TRBD2|TRBV2|TRBJ2-2
TGTGCCAGCAGTGTACTAGCGGGAGGGAACACCGGGGAGCTGTTTTTT
CASSVLAGGNTGELFF
>few|TRBD1|TRBV6-2/TRBV6-3|TRBJ2-5
TGTGCCAGCAGTCCGGACAGGGGGACCCAGTACTTC
CASSPDRGTQYF
>many|.|TRBV28|TRBJ2-7
TGTGCCAGCGGAACTATGGGGCAGTACTTC
CASGTMGQYF
>many|TRBD2|TRBV28|TRBJ2-5
TGTGCCAGCAGTCCCAGGGACTACGTACCGGGGACCCAGTACTTC
CASSPRDYVPGTQYF
>.|TRBD1|TRBV7-3|TRBJ1-6
TGTGCCAGCAGCCCCAACGCCAGGGGGCTGAATTCACCCCTCCACTTT
CASSPNARGLNSPLHF
>many|TRBD1|TRBV6-1|TRBJ2-7
TGTGCCAGCAGTGAAAGGGGGCTGCCGTACTACGAGCAGTACTTC
CASSERGLPYYEQYF
>many|TRBD2|TRBV6-5|TRBJ2-7
TGTGCCAGCAGAGGGACTAGCGGGAGGGGTTACGAGCAGTACTTC
CASRGTSGRGYEQYF
>.|.|TRBV7-3|TRBJ2-6
TGTGCCAGCAGCTTGCCGGGACTCACTGGGGCCAACGTCCTGACTTTC
CASSLPGLTGANVLTF
>.|TRBD1|TRBV28|TRBJ1-5
TGTGCCAGCACCCTCGACAGGGGGCGATGGCAGCCCCAGCATTTT
CASTLDRGRWQPQHF